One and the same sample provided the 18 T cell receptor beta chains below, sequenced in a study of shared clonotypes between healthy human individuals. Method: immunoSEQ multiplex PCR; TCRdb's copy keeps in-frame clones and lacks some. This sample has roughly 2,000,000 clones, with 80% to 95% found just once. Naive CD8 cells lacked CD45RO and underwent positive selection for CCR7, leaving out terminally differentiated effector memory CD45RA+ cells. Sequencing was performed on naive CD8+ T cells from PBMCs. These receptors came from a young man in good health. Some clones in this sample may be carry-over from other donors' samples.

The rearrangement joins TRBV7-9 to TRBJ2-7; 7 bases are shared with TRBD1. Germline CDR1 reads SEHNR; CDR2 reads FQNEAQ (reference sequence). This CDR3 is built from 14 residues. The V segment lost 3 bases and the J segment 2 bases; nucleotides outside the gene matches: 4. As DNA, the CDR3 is TGTGCCAGCAGCTTTGCCGGGACAGCCTACGAGCAGTACTTC. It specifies CASSFAGTAYEQYF.

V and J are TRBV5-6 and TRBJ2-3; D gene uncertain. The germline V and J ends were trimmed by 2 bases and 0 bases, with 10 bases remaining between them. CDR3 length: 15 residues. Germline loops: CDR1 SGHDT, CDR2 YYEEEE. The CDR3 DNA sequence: TGTGCCAGCAGCTTAGAGGTCGGCAGCACAGATACGCAGTATTTT. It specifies CASSLEVGSTDTQYF.

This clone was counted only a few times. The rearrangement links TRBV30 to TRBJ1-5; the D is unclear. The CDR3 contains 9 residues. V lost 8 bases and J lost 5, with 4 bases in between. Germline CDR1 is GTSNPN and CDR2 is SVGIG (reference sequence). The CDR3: CAPDQPQHF. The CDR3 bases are TGTGCCCCGGATCAGCCCCAGCATTTT.

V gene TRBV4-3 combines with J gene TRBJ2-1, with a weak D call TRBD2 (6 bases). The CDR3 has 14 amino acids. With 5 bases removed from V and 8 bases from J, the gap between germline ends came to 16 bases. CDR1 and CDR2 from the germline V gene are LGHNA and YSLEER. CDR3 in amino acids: CASSTGTGRYEQFF. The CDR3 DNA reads TGCGCCAGCAGCACTGGGACTGGTCGCTATGAGCAGTTCTTC.

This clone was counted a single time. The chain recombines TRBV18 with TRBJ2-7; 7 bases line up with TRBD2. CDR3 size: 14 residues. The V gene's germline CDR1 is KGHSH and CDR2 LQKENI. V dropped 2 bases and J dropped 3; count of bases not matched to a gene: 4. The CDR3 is CASSPSGNYYEQYF. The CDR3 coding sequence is TGTGCCAGCTCACCAAGCGGGAACTACTACGAGCAGTACTTC. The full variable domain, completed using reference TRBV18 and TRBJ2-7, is NAGVMQNPRHLVRRRGQEARLRCSPMKGHSHVYWYRQLPEEGLKFMVYLQKENIIDESGMPKERFSAEFPKEGPSILRIQQVVRGDSAAYFCASSPSGNYYEQYFGPGTRLTVT.

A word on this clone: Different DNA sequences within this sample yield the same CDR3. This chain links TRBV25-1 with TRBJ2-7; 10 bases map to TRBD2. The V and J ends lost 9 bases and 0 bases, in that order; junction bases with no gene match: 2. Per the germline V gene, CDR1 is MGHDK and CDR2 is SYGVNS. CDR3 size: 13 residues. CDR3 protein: CASRLAGSYEQYF. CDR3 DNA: TGTGCCAGTCGACTAGCGGGCTCCTACGAGCAGTACTTC.

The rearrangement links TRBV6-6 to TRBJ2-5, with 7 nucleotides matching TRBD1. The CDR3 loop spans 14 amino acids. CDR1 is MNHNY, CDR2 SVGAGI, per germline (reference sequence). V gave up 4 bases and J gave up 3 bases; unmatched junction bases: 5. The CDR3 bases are TGTGCCAGCAGTTGGACAGGAACCAAAGAGACCCAGTACTTC. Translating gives CASSWTGTKETQYF.

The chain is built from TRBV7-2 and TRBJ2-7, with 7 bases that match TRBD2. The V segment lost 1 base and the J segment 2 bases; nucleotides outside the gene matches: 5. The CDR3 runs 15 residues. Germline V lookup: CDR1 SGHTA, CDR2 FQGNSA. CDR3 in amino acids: CASSLGLAATYEQYF. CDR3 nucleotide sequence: TGTGCCAGCAGCTTAGGCCTAGCGGCTACCTACGAGCAGTACTTC.

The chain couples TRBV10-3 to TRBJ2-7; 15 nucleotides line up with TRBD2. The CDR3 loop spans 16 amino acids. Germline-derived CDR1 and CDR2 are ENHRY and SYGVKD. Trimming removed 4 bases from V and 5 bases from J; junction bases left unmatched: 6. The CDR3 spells CAISGGLAGGRNEQYF. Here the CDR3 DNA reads TGTGCCATCAGTGGAGGACTAGCGGGAGGGAGGAACGAGCAGTACTTC.

The chain's CDR3 is CSVVPQGNEQFF. The CDR3 region has the DNA TGCAGCGTTGTCCCACAGGGCAATGAGCAGTTCTTC. The chain combines TRBV29-1 with TRBJ2-1, with D perhaps TRBD1 (6 bases). The CDR3 has 12 residues. Germline lookup yields CDR1 SQVTM and CDR2 ANQGSEA. The V gene lost 4 bases and the J gene lost 6 bases, with 10 bases spanning the gap.

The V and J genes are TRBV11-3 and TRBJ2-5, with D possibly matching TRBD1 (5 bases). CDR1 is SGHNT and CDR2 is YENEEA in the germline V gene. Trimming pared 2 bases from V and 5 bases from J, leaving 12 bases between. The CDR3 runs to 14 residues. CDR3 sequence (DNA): TGTGCCAGCAGCTTAAGGGGCACTAAGGAGACCCAGTACTTC. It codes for CASSLRGTKETQYF.

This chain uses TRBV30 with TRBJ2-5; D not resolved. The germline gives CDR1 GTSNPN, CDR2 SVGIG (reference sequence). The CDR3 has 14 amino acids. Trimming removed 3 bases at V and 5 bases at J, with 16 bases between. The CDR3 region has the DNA TGTGCCTGGAGAGACAACCCCCTCTGGGAGACCCAGTACTTC. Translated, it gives CAWRDNPLWETQYF.

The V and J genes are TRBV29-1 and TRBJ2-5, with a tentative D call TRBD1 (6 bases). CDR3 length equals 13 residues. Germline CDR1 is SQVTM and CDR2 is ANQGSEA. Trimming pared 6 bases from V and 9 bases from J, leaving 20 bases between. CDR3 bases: TGCAGCGTCGAACCCTCTTGGGGGCGAGCCCAGTACTTC. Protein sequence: CSVEPSWGRAQYF.

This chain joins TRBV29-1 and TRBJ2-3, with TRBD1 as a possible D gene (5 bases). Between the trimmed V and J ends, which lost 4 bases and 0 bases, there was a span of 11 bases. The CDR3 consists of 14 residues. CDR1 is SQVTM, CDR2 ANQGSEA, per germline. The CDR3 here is CSVVGHLSTDTQYF. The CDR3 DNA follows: TGCAGCGTTGTAGGACACCTAAGCACAGATACGCAGTATTTT.

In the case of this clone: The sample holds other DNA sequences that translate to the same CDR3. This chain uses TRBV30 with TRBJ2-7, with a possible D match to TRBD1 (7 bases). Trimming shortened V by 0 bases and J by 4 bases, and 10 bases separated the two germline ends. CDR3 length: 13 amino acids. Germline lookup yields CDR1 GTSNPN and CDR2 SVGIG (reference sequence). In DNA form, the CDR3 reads TGTGCCTGGAGTGTGGCAGGGGGGTACGAGCAGTACTTC. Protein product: CAWSVAGGYEQYF.

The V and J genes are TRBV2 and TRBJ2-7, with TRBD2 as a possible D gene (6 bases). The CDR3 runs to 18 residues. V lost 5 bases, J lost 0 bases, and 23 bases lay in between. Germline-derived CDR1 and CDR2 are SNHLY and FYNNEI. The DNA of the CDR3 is TGTGCCAGCAGTTCCCTAACGTGGGGGGAGGAATCCTCCTACGAGCAGTACTTC. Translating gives CASSSLTWGEESSYEQYF.

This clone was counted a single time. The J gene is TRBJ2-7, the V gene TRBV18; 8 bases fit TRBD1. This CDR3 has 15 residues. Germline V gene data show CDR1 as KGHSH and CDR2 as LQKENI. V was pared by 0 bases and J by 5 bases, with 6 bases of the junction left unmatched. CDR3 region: CASSPPGQGVHEQYF. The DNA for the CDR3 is TGTGCCAGCTCACCACCAGGACAGGGAGTCCACGAGCAGTACTTC. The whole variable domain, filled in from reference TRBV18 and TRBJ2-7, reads NAGVMQNPRHLVRRRGQEARLRCSPMKGHSHVYWYRQLPEEGLKFMVYLQKENIIDESGMPKERFSAEFPKEGPSILRIQQVVRGDSAAYFCASSPPGQGVHEQYFGPGTRLTVT.

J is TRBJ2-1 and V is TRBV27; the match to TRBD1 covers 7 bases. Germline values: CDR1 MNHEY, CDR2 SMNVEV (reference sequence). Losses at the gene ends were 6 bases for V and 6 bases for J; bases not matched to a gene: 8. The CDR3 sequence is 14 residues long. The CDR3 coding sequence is TGTGCCAGCAGCCCCGGGACAGCCCTCAATGAGCAGTTCTTC. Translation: CASSPGTALNEQFF.